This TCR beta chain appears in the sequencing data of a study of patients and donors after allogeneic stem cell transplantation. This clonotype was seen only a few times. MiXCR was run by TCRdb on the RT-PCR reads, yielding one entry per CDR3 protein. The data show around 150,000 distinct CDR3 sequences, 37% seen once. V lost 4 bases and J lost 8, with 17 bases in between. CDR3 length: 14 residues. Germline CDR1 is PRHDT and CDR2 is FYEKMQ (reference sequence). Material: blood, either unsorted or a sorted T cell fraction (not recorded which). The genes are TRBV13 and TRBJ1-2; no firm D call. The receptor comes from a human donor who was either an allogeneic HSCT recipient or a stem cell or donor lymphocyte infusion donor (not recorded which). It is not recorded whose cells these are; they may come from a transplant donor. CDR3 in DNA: TGTGCCAGCAGCTATCCGACAAGTATGGGAGGCTACACCTTC. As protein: CASSYPTSMGGYTF. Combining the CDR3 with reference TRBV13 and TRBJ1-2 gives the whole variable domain AAGVIQSPRHLIKEKRETATLKCYPIPRHDTVYWYQQGPGQDPQFLISFYEKMQSDKGSIPDRFSAQQFSDYHSELNMSSLELGDSALYFCASSYPTSMGGYTFGSGTRLTVV.